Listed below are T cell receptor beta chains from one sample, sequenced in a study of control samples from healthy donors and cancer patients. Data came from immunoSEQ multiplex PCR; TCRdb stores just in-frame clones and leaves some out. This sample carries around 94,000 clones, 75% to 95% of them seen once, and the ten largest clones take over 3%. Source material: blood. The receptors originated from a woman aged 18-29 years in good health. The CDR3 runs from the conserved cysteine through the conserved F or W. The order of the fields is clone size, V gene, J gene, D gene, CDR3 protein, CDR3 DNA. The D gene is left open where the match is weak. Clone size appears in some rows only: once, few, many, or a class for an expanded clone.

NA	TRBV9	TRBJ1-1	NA	CASSPRGSLNTEAFF	TGTGCCAGCAGCCCCAGGGGCAGTCTCAACACTGAAGCTTTCTTT
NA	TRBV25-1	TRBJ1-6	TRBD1	CASSESGGAPLALHF	TGTGCCAGCAGTGAATCAGGGGGGGCCCCGTTAGCCCTCCACTTT
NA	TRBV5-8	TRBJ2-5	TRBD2	CASSYLAGGETQYF	TGTGCCAGCAGCTACCTAGCGGGGGGGGAGACCCAGTACTTC
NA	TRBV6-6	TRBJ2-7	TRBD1	CASTTTGSSYEQYF	TGTGCCAGCACCACGACAGGGTCTAGCTACGAGCAGTACTTC
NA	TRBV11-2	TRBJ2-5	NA	CASSSTTVTGSGTQYF	TGTGCCAGCAGCTCCACCACCGTAACAGGGTCCGGGACCCAGTACTTC
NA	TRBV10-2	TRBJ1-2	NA	CASSVEGGYGYTF	TGCGCCAGCAGTGTTGAGGGAGGCTATGGCTACACCTTC
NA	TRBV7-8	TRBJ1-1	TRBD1	CASSRTGNTEAFF	TGTGCCAGCAGCCGGACAGGGAACACTGAAGCTTTCTTT
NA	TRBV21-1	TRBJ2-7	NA	CAIPPGNYEQYF	TGTGCCATCCCCCCGGGGAACTACGAGCAGTACTTC
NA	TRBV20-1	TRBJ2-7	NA	CSAIGPIEQYF	TGCAGTGCTATCGGACCGATCGAGCAGTACTTC
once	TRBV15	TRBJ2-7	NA	CATSLDTYEQYF	TGTGCCACCAGCCTGGACACCTACGAGCAGTACTTC
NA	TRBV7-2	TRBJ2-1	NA	CASSLPSGLAQYNEQFF	TGTGCCAGCAGCTTACCGTCGGGGCTAGCCCAATACAATGAGCAGTTCTTC
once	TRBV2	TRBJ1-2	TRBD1	CASRTRQGSGYTF	TGTGCCAGCAGAACTCGACAGGGGAGTGGCTACACCTTC
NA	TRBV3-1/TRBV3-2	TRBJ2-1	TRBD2	CASSKGTSGPSYEQFF	TGTGCCAGCAGCAAAGGGACTAGCGGGCCCTCGTATGAGCAGTTCTTC